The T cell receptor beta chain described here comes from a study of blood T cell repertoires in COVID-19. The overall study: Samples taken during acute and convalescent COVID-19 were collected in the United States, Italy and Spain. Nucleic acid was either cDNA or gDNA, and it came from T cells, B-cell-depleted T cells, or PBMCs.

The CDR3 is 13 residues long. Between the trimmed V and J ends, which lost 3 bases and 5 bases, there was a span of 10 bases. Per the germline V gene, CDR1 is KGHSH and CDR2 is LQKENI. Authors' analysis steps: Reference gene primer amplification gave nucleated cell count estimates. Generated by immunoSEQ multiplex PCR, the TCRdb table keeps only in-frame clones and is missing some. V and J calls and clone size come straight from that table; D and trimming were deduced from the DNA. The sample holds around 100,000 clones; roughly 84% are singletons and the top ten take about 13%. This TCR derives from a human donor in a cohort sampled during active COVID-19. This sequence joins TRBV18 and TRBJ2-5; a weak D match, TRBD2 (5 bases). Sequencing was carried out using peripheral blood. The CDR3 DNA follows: TGTGCCAGCTCACCGGTTACGGGGGAGACCCAGTACTTC. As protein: CASSPVTGETQYF.